This TCR beta chain was sequenced in a study of T cell responses to AZD1222 COVID-19 vaccine. This table comes from immunoSEQ multiplex PCR, and its TCRdb copy is limited to in-frame clones, with some not included. In the table there are approximately 180,000 clones, approximately 90% of which are singletons. About this clone itself: Its specificity is unknown.

Study-wide results and caveats: Repertoires in all cases were sampled only once the peak T cell response had passed.

This CDR3 is 13 amino acids long. Germline CDR1 is KGHDR and CDR2 is SFDVKD. Trimming pared 9 bases from V and 7 bases from J, leaving 17 bases between. This TCR was sampled from an adult who received the MenACWY meningococcal vaccine as a control. The specimen comprised peripheral blood, sampled 28 days after the second dose of the MenACWY control vaccine. The V and J genes are TRBV24-1 and TRBJ1-1, with a weak D call TRBD1 (5 bases). CDR3 region: CATLGPGGGEAFF. The CDR3 DNA follows: TGTGCCACCCTAGGGCCGGGTGGGGGTGAAGCTTTCTTT.